Presented here are 5 T cell receptor beta chains from one specimen sequenced in a study of regulatory T cells in long-lasting Graves disease. CDR3 regions were amplified by Arm-PCR using iRepertoire HTBI primers to build TCR beta libraries. TCRdb itself ran the multiplex PCR reads through MiXCR, one entry per CDR3 protein. The sample holds more than 300,000 distinct CDR3 sequences, 15% to 19% seen once. Time point described: newly diagnosed GD, antithyroid drugs for less than 3 months. PBMC-extracted RNA yielded the TCR library. Sequences were derived from peripheral blood mononuclear cells (PBMCs), sampled at new diagnosis, from a patient treated with antithyroid drugs. The receptors were sampled from a female donor with Graves disease.

This clonotype has a count of ten or more. The V gene is TRBV27, the J gene TRBJ2-5; D is undetermined. The CDR3 is 14 residues long. Trimming took 0 bases from V and 4 from J, leaving 9 bases between them. The germline CDR1 and CDR2 sequences are MNHEY and SMNVEV (reference sequence). CDR3 in DNA: TGTGCCAGCAGTTTATCGACGGTACCAGAGACCCAGTACTTC. Amino acid sequence: CASSLSTVPETQYF.

The DNA for the CDR3 is TGCGCCAGCAGCCAAGTCCTCCTCTTAGACTCTGGAAACACCATATATTTT. Translating it yields CASSQVLLLDSGNTIYF. The chain carries TRBV4-1 and TRBJ1-3; D remains unclear. Germline V gene data show CDR1 as MGHRA and CDR2 as YSYEKL. Trimming removed 1 base from V and 0 bases from J, with 13 bases in between. The CDR3 has 17 amino acids.

This clonotype was seen only a few times. This sequence joins TRBV27 and TRBJ2-7, with D possibly matching TRBD2 (5 bases). The CDR3 length is 15 residues. The V gene lost 5 bases and the J gene lost 0 bases, with 14 bases spanning the gap. Germline CDR1 is MNHEY and CDR2 is SMNVEV (reference sequence). CDR3 sequence (DNA): TGTGCCAGCAGTACCGGAGCGGTGCCCTCCTACGAGCAGTACTTC. Protein: CASSTGAVPSYEQYF.

Points on this clonotype: One base away lies a much larger clone, so this may be a sequencing read error. In nucleotides, the CDR3 is TGCGCCAGCAGCTCTGGCCGGGACGGCCACTATGGCTACACCTTC. Residues: CASSSGRDGHYGYTF. The chain couples TRBV5-1 to TRBJ1-2, with D tentatively TRBD1 (5 bases). The length of the CDR3 is 15 residues. Trimming removed 3 bases at V and 3 bases at J, with 15 bases between. Germline assignment: CDR1 SGHRS and CDR2 YFSETQ.

Remarks on this clonotype: A far larger clone is only one base removed, so a read error is likely. The J gene is TRBJ2-7, the V gene TRBV6-2 or TRBV6-3, with 7 positions matching TRBD2. This CDR3 spans 14 amino acids. The V gene's germline CDR1 is MNHEY and CDR2 SVGEGT. The V and J ends lost 5 bases and 5 bases, in that order; junction bases with no gene match: 9. The CDR3 region is CASSPGGGSHEQYF. CDR3 DNA sequence: TGTGCCAGCAGTCCGGGGGGTGGGAGCCACGAGCAGTACTTC.